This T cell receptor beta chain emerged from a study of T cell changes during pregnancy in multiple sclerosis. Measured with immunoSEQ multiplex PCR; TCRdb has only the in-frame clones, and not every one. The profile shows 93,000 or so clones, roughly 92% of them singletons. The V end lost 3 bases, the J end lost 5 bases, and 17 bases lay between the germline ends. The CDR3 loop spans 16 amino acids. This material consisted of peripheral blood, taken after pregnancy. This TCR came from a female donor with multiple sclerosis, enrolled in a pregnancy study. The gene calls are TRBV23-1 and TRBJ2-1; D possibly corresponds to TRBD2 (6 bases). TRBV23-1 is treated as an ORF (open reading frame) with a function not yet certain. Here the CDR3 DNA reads TGCGCCAGCAGTCAGCGGGGCCGGGTCGGCCACAATGAGCAGTTCTTC. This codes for CASSQRGRVGHNEQFF.